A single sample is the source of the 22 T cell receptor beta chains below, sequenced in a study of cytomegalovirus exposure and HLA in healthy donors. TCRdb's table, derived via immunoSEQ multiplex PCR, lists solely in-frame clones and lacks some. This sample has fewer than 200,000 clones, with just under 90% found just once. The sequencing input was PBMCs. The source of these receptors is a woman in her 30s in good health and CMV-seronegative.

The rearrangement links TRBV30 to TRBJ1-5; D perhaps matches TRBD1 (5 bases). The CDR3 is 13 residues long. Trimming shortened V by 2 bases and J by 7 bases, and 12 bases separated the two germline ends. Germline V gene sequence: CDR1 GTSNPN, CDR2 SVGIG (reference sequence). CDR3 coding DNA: TGTGCCTGGAGTTTAGGGGAAGAACAGCCCCAGCATTTT. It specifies CAWSLGEEQPQHF.

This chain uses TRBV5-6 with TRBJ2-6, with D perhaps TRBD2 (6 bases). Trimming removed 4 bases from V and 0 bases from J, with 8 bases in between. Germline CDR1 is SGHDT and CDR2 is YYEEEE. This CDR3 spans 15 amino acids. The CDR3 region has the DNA TGTGCCAGCAGCCCGGGAGACTCTGGGGCCAACGTCCTGACTTTC. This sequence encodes CASSPGDSGANVLTF. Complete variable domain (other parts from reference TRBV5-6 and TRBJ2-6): DAGVTQSPTHLIKTRGQQVTLRCSPKSGHDTVSWYQQALGQGPQFIFQYYEEEERQRGNFPDRFSGHQFPNYSSELNVNALLLGDSALYLCASSPGDSGANVLTFGAGSRLTVL.

The CDR3 nucleotides read TGTGCCAGCAGCGCTGGGGGGACCTATTACGAGCAGTACTTC. As protein: CASSAGGTYYEQYF. The rearrangement joins TRBV14 to TRBJ2-7, with D perhaps matching TRBD2 (6 bases). V gave up 5 bases and J gave up 4 bases, with 15 bases separating them. CDR3 length: 14 residues. From germline, CDR1 is SGHDN and CDR2 FVKESK.

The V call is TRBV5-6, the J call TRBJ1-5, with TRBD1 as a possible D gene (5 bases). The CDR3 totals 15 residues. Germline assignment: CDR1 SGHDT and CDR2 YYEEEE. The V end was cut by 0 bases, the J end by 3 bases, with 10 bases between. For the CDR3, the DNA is TGTGCCAGCAGCTTGGGTGGGGCGGACAATCAGCCCCAGCATTTT. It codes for CASSLGGADNQPQHF.

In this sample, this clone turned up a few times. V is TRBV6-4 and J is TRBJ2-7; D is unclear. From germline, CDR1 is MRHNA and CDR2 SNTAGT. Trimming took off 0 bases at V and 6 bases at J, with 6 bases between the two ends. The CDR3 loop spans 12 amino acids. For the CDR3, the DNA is TGTGCCAGCAGTGACTCGTTCCGCGAGCAGTACTTC. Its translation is CASSDSFREQYF.

The CDR3 DNA reads as TGTGCCAGCAGTGAGGCCGCGGGGAGCAATCAGCCCCAGCATTTT. Translating it yields CASSEAAGSNQPQHF. The chain uses TRBV6-1 and TRBJ1-5; unclear D gene. Trimming pared 3 bases from V and 1 base from J, leaving 10 bases between. Per germline, CDR1 MNHNS and CDR2 SASEGT. This CDR3 has 15 amino acids.

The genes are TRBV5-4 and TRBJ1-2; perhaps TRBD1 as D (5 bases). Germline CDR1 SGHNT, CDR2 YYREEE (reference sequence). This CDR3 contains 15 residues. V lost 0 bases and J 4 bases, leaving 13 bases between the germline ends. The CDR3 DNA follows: TGTGCCAGCAGCTTGGTAGGGGTCCCCCTCTATGGCTACACCTTC. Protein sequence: CASSLVGVPLYGYTF.

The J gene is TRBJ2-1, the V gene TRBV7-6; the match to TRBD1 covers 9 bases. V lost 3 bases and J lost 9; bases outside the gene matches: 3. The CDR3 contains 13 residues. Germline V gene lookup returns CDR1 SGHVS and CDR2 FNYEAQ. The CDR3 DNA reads TGTGCCAGCAGCTTCGGACAGGGGTTTGAGCAGTTCTTC. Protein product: CASSFGQGFEQFF. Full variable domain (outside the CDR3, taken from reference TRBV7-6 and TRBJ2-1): GAGVSQSPRYKVTKRGQDVALRCDPISGHVSLYWYRQALGQGPEFLTYFNYEAQQDKSGLPNDRFSAERPEGSISTLTIQRTEQRDSAMYRCASSFGQGFEQFFGPGTRLTVL.

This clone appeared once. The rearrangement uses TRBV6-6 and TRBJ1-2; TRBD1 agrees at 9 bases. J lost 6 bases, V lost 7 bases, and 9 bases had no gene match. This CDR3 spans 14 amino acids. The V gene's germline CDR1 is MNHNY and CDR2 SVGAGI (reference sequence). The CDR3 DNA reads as TGTGCCAGCAAGAGAGGACAGGGGACGGATGGCTACACCTTC. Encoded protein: CASKRGQGTDGYTF.

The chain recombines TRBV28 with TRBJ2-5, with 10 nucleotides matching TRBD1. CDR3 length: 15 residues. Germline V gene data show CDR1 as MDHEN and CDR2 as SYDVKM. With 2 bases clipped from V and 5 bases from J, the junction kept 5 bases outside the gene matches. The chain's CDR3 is CASSLATGGRETQYF. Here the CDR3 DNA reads TGTGCCAGCAGTTTAGCGACAGGGGGCAGGGAGACCCAGTACTTC.

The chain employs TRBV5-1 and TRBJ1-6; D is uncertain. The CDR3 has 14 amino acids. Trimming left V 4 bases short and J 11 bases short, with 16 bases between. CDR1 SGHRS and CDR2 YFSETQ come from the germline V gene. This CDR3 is CASSGAFGGTPLHF. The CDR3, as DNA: TGCGCCAGCAGCGGTGCGTTCGGCGGGACACCCCTCCACTTT.

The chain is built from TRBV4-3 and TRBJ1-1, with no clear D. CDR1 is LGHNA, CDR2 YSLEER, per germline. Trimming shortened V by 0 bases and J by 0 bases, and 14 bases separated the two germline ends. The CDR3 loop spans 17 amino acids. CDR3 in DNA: TGCGCCAGCAGCCAAGATTTTTCCTCCAGAATGAACACTGAAGCTTTCTTT. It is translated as CASSQDFSSRMNTEAFF.

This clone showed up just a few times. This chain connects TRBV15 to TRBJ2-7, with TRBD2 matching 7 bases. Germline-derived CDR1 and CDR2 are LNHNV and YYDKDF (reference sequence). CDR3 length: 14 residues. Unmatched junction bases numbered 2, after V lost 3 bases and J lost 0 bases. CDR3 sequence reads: CATSRREGSYEQYF. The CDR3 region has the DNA TGTGCCACCAGCAGGAGGGAGGGCTCCTACGAGCAGTACTTC.

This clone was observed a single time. CDR3 sequence: CASSQGAGDGYTF. In nucleotides, the CDR3 is TGTGCCAGCAGCCAAGGAGCAGGTGACGGCTACACCTTC. This rearrangement joins TRBV14 to TRBJ1-2; D gene ambiguous. Looked up from germline, CDR1 is SGHDN and CDR2 is FVKESK. V was shortened by 1 base and J by 8 bases, with 11 bases between the two germline ends. This CDR3 has 13 amino acids.

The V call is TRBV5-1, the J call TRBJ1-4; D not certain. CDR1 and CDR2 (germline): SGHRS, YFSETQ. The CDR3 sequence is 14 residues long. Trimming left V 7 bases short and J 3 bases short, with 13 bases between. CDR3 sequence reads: CASGEGGSNEKLFF. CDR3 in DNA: TGCGCCAGCGGAGAAGGAGGTTCTAATGAAAAACTGTTTTTT.

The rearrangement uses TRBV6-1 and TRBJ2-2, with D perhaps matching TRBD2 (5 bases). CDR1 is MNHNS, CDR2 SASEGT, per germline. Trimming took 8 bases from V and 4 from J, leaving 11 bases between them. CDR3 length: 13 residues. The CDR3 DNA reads TGTGCCAGCCAACTAGGGATCACCGGGGAGCTGTTTTTT. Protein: CASQLGITGELFF.

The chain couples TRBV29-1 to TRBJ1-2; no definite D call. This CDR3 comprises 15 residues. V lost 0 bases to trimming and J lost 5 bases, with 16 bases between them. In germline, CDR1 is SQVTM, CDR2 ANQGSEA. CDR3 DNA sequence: TGCAGCGTTGAAGATTTCCCTTCGTTGCAGTATGGCTACACCTTC. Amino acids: CSVEDFPSLQYGYTF.

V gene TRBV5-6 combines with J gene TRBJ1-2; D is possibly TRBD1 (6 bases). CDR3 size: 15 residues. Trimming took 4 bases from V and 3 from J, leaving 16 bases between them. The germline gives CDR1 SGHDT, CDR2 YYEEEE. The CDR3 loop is CASSIAGQSHYGYTF. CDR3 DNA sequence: TGTGCCAGCAGCATTGCCGGACAGTCCCACTATGGCTACACCTTC.

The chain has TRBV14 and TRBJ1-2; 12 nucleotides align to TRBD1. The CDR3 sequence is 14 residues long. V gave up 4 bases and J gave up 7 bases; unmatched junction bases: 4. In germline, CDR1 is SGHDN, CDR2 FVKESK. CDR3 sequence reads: CASSPGTGGLGYTF. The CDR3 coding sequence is TGTGCCAGCAGCCCTGGGACAGGGGGCCTTGGCTACACCTTC.

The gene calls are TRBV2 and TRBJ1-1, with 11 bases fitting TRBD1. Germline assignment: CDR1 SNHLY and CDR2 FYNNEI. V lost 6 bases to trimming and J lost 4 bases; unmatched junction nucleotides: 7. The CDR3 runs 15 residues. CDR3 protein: CASRFPGQGGTEAFF. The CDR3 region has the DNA TGTGCCAGCAGGTTCCCGGGACAGGGGGGCACTGAAGCTTTCTTT.

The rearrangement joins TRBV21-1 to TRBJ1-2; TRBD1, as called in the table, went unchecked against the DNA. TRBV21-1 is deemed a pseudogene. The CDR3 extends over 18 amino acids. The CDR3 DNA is TGTGCCAGCAGCAAAAAAAACCCGGACAGGGACCAGAACTATGGCTACACCTTC. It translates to CASSKKNPDRDQNYGYTF.

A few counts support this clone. CDR3 coding DNA: TGCAGTGCCCAAGACAGCTATGGCTACACCTTC. It codes for CSAQDSYGYTF. The chain joins TRBV20-1 to TRBJ1-2; perhaps TRBD1 as D (5 bases). The germline gives CDR1 DFQATT, CDR2 SNEGSKA (reference sequence). V gave up 6 bases and J gave up 4 bases, with 9 bases separating them. CDR3 length: 11 residues.